The 25 T cell receptor beta chains listed next were all sequenced from one sample in a study of T cell responses to AZD1222 COVID-19 vaccine. Measured with immunoSEQ multiplex PCR; TCRdb has only the in-frame clones, and not every one. Of 100,000 or so clones listed, about 89% are singletons. Source: peripheral blood, taken 28 days after the second AZD1222 dose. The receptors come from an adult who received the AZD1222 COVID-19 vaccine.

The CDR3 loop is CASSFDFSGNTIYF. DNA of the CDR3: TGTGCCAGCAGCTTCGACTTCTCTGGAAACACCATATATTTT. The chain has TRBV7-2 and TRBJ1-3; D is undetermined. Trimming shortened V by 3 bases and J by 0 bases, and 6 bases separated the two germline ends. CDR1 and CDR2 (germline): SGHTA, FQGNSA. CDR3 length equals 14 residues.

This chain uses TRBV10-2 with TRBJ1-1, with D hard to call. CDR1 and CDR2 from the germline V gene are WSHSY and SAAADI. This CDR3 contains 13 residues. V gave up 6 bases and J gave up 0 bases, with 8 bases separating them. This CDR3 is CASSPIMNTEAFF. The CDR3 coding sequence is TGCGCCAGCAGCCCTATTATGAACACTGAAGCTTTCTTT.

The J gene is TRBJ2-1, the V gene TRBV4-1; 10 nucleotides align to TRBD2. Losses at the gene ends were 0 bases for V and 8 bases for J; bases not matched to a gene: 7. The V gene's germline CDR1 is MGHRA and CDR2 YSYEKL. CDR3 length: 16 amino acids. The DNA for the CDR3 is TGCGCCAGCAGCCAAGAAGGGGTAGCGGGGGGATATGAGCAGTTCTTC. As protein: CASSQEGVAGGYEQFF.

This clone appeared a single time. The rearrangement links TRBV4-1 to TRBJ1-6, with D possibly matching TRBD1 (6 bases). V shed 1 base and J shed 7 bases, with 20 bases lying between them. In germline, CDR1 is MGHRA, CDR2 YSYEKL. This CDR3 contains 18 residues. CDR3 protein: CASSQAGDTFGTNSPLHF. The CDR3 region has the DNA TGCGCCAGCAGCCAAGCAGGAGACACTTTCGGGACAAATTCACCCCTCCACTTT.

The chain couples TRBV4-1 to TRBJ1-1; possibly TRBD1 for D (5 bases). CDR3 size: 15 residues. Germline V gives CDR1 MGHRA, CDR2 YSYEKL. V lost 5 bases and J 0 bases, leaving 13 bases between the germline ends. The CDR3 is CASSSSGPMNTEAFF. The CDR3 DNA sequence: TGCGCCAGCAGCTCCTCAGGGCCTATGAACACTGAAGCTTTCTTT.

The chain has TRBV7-9 and TRBJ2-1; 10 bases fit TRBD2. After removal of 5 bases from V and 6 bases from J, the junction contained 10 bases not matched to a gene. Germline CDR1 is SEHNR and CDR2 is FQNEAQ (reference sequence). This CDR3 region has 16 residues. CDR3 loop: CASSPPLAGAGNEQFF. CDR3 sequence (DNA): TGTGCCAGCAGCCCCCCCCTAGCGGGGGCTGGCAATGAGCAGTTCTTC. Full variable domain (missing parts from reference TRBV7-9 and TRBJ2-1): DTGVSQNPRHKITKRGQNVTFRCDPISEHNRLYWYRQTLGQGPEFLTYFQNEAQLEKSRLLSDRFSAERPKGSFSTLEIQRTEQGDSAMYLCASSPPLAGAGNEQFFGPGTRLTVL.

The chain employs TRBV5-5 and TRBJ1-6; D is unresolved. Germline lookup yields CDR1 SGHKS and CDR2 YYEKEE (reference sequence). The CDR3 is made up of 16 amino acids. Trimming stripped 0 bases from V and 6 bases from J, with 13 bases between. The CDR3 sequence is CASSLVGGMTNSPLHF. Written as DNA, the CDR3 is TGTGCCAGCAGCTTGGTAGGTGGTATGACTAATTCACCCCTCCACTTT.

The chain recombines TRBV6-6 with TRBJ1-5, with D tentatively TRBD1 (5 bases). The V end lost 6 bases, the J end lost 5 bases, and 20 bases lay between the germline ends. The CDR3 covers 16 residues. Per the germline V gene, CDR1 is MNHNY and CDR2 is SVGAGI (reference sequence). Here the CDR3 DNA reads TGTGCCAGCAGAACCTCCGGGACGCACGATGATCAGCCCCAGCATTTT. It codes for CASRTSGTHDDQPQHF.

The V call is TRBV21-1, the J call TRBJ2-5. TRBV21-1 is flagged as a pseudogene. The length of the CDR3 is 14 residues. CDR3 bases: TGTGCCAGCAGCATAGCAGGGTTCCAAGAGACCCAGTACTTC. Translation gives CASSIAGFQETQYF.

The chain has TRBV19 and TRBJ1-1; 9 bases are a match to TRBD1. The CDR3 has 16 amino acids. The V gene's germline CDR1 is LNHDA and CDR2 SQIVND (reference sequence). V trimming: 1 base; J trimming: 1 base; junction bases outside the gene matches: 4. The CDR3 spells CASSIGGTGWNTEAFF. As DNA, the CDR3 is TGTGCCAGTAGTATAGGCGGGACAGGGTGGAACACTGAAGCTTTCTTT. Combining the CDR3 with reference TRBV19 and TRBJ1-1 gives the whole variable domain DGGITQSPKYLFRKEGQNVTLSCEQNLNHDAMYWYRQDPGQGLRLIYYSQIVNDFQKGDIAEGYSVSREKKESFPLTVTSAQKNPTAFYLCASSIGGTGWNTEAFFGQGTRLTVV.

The CDR3 DNA reads TGTGCCAGTAACCCGGACAGGTTGTTGTGGGGCTACACCTTC. The encoded protein is CASNPDRLLWGYTF. J is TRBJ1-2 and V is TRBV19; 7 bases fit TRBD1. Germline CDR1 and CDR2: LNHDA and SQIVND (reference sequence). This CDR3 is 14 amino acids long. V lost 7 bases to trimming and J lost 8 bases; unmatched junction nucleotides: 13.

This chain joins TRBV4-1 and TRBJ1-5, with D unresolved. Trimming left V 1 base short and J 0 bases short, with 7 bases between. Germline V gene lookup returns CDR1 MGHRA and CDR2 YSYEKL. The CDR3 is 15 amino acids. The chain's CDR3 is CASSQGYTSNQPQHF. The CDR3 region has the DNA TGCGCCAGCAGCCAAGGGTACACTAGCAATCAGCCCCAGCATTTT.

The gene calls are TRBV7-9 and TRBJ1-2, with unresolved D. CDR3 length: 14 residues. CDR1 is SEHNR and CDR2 is FQNEAQ in the germline V gene (reference sequence). V lost 2 bases, J lost 8 bases, and 15 bases lay in between. The CDR3 reads CASSLSEGGRGYTF. CDR3 bases: TGTGCCAGCAGCTTAAGTGAGGGAGGGCGAGGCTACACCTTC.

V and J are TRBV7-2 and TRBJ2-1; TRBD2 matches at 10 bases. The length of the CDR3 is 17 residues. CDR1 is SGHTA and CDR2 is FQGNSA in the germline V gene. The V gene end was trimmed by 2 bases and the J gene end by 4 bases; junction bases not matched to a gene: 8. The CDR3 sequence is CASSLLASGGQYNEQFF. Here the CDR3 DNA reads TGTGCCAGCAGCTTACTGGCTAGCGGGGGCCAATACAATGAGCAGTTCTTC.

The chain carries TRBV5-4 and TRBJ2-1; no reliable D call. Germline loops: CDR1 SGHNT, CDR2 YYREEE (reference sequence). CDR3 size: 13 residues. V lost 1 base, J lost 8 bases, and 10 bases lay in between. The CDR3 sequence is CASSLHSGDEQFF. CDR3 coding DNA: TGTGCCAGCAGCTTGCATTCAGGAGATGAGCAGTTCTTC.

The chain recombines TRBV19 with TRBJ2-1, with D perhaps matching TRBD1 (5 bases). There are 12 residues in the CDR3. The V gene's germline CDR1 is LNHDA and CDR2 SQIVND (reference sequence). V gave up 0 bases and J gave up 15 bases, with 12 bases separating them. Here the CDR3 DNA reads TGTGCCAGTAGTATAGAGGGGCTAGGAACGTTCTTC. Translating it yields CASSIEGLGTFF.

V gene TRBV4-3 combines with J gene TRBJ1-1; TRBD1 agrees at 7 bases. Germline CDR1 reads LGHNA; CDR2 reads YSLEER. This CDR3 comprises 15 residues. The ends lost 2 bases at V and 5 bases at J; junction bases unmatched: 8. The CDR3 DNA is TGCGCCAGCAGCCAAACGCTCAGGGGGATTACTGAAGCTTTCTTT. Translating it yields CASSQTLRGITEAFF.

The V call is TRBV6-1, the J call TRBJ2-1; 12 nucleotides agree with TRBD2. V lost 1 base and J lost 0; bases outside the gene matches: 10. There are 20 residues in the CDR3. From germline, CDR1 is MNHNS and CDR2 SASEGT. The CDR3 is CASSEEIGLAGGSSYNEQFF. CDR3 nucleotide sequence: TGTGCCAGCAGTGAAGAGATTGGGCTAGCGGGGGGGAGCTCCTACAATGAGCAGTTCTTC.

In the case of this clone: Germline is not matched at one junction end, which may reflect a read error. This chain joins TRBV7-7 and TRBJ2-1; TRBD2 is a possible D gene (5 bases). The V gene's germline CDR1 is SSHAT and CDR2 FNYEAQ (reference sequence). This CDR3 has 13 residues. CDR3 in DNA: TGTGCTAGCAGCTTGATCGGAGGAGAGGAGCAGTTCTTC. This codes for CASSLIGGEEQFF.

A few counts support this clone. The chain joins TRBV5-1 to TRBJ2-1; 11 bases are a match to TRBD2. Germline V gene lookup returns CDR1 SGHRS and CDR2 YFSETQ. The CDR3 is made up of 16 amino acids. J lost 4 bases, V lost 5 bases, and 8 bases had no gene match. Here the CDR3 DNA reads TGCGCCAGCAGGCCTTTTACTAGCGGGGGATACAATGAGCAGTTCTTC. Translated: CASRPFTSGGYNEQFF.

V usage is TRBV4-1 and J usage is TRBJ2-7; maybe TRBD1 (6 bases). Deletions cut 0 bases from V and 0 bases from J, with 9 bases between. Germline assignment: CDR1 MGHRA and CDR2 YSYEKL. The CDR3 extends over 15 amino acids. The CDR3 coding sequence is TGCGCCAGCAGCCAAGAGGACAGTGTCTCCTACGAGCAGTACTTC. Amino acids: CASSQEDSVSYEQYF.

The chain is built from TRBV5-4 and TRBJ1-2; D possibly corresponds to TRBD1 (5 bases). Germline CDR1 reads SGHNT; CDR2 reads YYREEE (reference sequence). The V end lost 2 bases, the J end lost 2 bases, and 10 bases lay between the germline ends. The CDR3 loop spans 14 amino acids. For the CDR3, the DNA is TGTGCCAGCAGCTTCATTGGGGGGAACTATGGCTACACCTTC. Protein: CASSFIGGNYGYTF. Using reference TRBV5-4 and TRBJ1-2 for the parts outside the CDR3, the full variable domain is ETGVTQSPTHLIKTRGQQVTLRCSSQSGHNTVSWYQQALGQGPQFIFQYYREEENGRGNFPPRFSGLQFPNYSSELNVNALELDDSALYLCASSFIGGNYGYTFGSGTRLTVV.

The chain has TRBV7-2 and TRBJ1-3, with unresolved D. The CDR3 has 14 amino acids. Germline V gene sequence: CDR1 SGHTA, CDR2 FQGNSA. The V end was cut by 6 bases, the J end by 4 bases, with 13 bases between. CDR3 residues: CASRPDHAGNTIYF. The CDR3 DNA follows: TGTGCCAGCAGACCGGACCACGCAGGAAACACCATATATTTT.

The chain combines TRBV6-2 or TRBV6-3 with TRBJ2-1; D is undetermined. V dropped 2 bases and J dropped 10 bases, with 9 bases sitting between them. This CDR3 contains 12 residues. Per the germline V gene, CDR1 is MNHEY and CDR2 is SVGEGT. The CDR3 DNA follows: TGTGCCAGCAGTTACCCAGTAAACGAGCAGTTCTTC. It yields the protein CASSYPVNEQFF.

V gene TRBV28 combines with J gene TRBJ1-2; no firm D call. The germline V and J ends were trimmed by 2 bases and 7 bases, with 8 bases remaining between them. This CDR3 spans 12 amino acids. The germline V gene encodes CDR1 MDHEN and CDR2 SYDVKM. The CDR3 loop reads CASSLALFGYTF. Here the CDR3 DNA reads TGTGCCAGCAGTTTAGCCCTGTTTGGCTACACCTTC.